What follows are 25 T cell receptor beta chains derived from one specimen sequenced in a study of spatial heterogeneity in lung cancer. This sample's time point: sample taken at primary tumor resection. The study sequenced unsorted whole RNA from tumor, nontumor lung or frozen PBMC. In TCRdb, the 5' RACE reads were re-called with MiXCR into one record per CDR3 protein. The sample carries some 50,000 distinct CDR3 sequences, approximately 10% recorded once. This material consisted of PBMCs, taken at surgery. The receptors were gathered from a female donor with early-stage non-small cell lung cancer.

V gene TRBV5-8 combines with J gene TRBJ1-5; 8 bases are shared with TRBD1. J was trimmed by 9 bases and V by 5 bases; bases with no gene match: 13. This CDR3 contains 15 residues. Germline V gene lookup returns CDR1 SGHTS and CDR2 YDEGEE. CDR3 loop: CASRQRTGTGGPQHF. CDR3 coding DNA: TGTGCCAGCAGACAAAGAACAGGAACAGGGGGGCCCCAGCATTTT. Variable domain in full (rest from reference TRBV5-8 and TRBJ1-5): EAGVTQSPTHLIKTRGQQATLRCSPISGHTSVYWYQQALGLGLQFLLWYDEGEERNRGNFPPRFSGRQFPNYSSELNVNALELEDSALYLCASRQRTGTGGPQHFGDGTRLSIL.

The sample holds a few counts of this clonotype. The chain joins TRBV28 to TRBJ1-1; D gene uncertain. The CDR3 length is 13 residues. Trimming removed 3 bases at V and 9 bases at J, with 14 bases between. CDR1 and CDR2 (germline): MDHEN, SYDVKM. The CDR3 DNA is TGTGCCAGCAGTTTCGGGGAAGTTAAAAAAGCTTTCTTT. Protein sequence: CASSFGEVKKAFF. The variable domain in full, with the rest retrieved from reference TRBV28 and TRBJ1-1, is DVKVTQSSRYLVKRTGEKVFLECVQDMDHENMFWYRQDPGLGLRLIYFSYDVKMKEKGDIPEGYSVSREKKERFSLILESASTNQTSMYLCASSFGEVKKAFFGQGTRLTVV.

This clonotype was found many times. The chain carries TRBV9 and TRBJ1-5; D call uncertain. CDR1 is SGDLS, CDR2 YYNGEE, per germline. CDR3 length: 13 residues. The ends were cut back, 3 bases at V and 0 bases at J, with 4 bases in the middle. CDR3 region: CASSDDSNQPQHF. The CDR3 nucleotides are TGTGCCAGCAGCGACGATAGCAATCAGCCCCAGCATTTT.

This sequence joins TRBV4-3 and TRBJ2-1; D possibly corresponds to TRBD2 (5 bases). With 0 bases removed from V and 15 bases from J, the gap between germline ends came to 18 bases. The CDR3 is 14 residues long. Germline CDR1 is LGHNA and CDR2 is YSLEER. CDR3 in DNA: TGCGCCAGCAGCCAAGATGTCATCATCAGGAGGCTGTTCTTC. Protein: CASSQDVIIRRLFF.

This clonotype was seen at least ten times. The CDR3 sequence: CATAGADSSYNSPLHF. The CDR3 DNA reads as TGTGCCACCGCCGGGGCGGACAGCTCCTATAATTCACCCCTCCACTTT. The chain uses TRBV28 and TRBJ1-6; the D gene is possibly TRBD1 (6 bases). V lost 10 bases, J lost 0 bases, and 16 bases lay in between. The CDR3 is 16 amino acids. Germline CDR1 MDHEN, CDR2 SYDVKM.

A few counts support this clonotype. The CDR3 DNA follows: TGTGCCAGTAGTTGGAGCTCCTACAATGAGCAGTTCTTC. Amino acid sequence: CASSWSSYNEQFF. The rearrangement joins TRBV19 to TRBJ2-1; unclear D gene. The germline V gene has CDR1 LNHDA and CDR2 SQIVND (reference sequence). This CDR3 has 13 residues. Trimming removed 5 bases at V and 0 bases at J, with 5 bases between.

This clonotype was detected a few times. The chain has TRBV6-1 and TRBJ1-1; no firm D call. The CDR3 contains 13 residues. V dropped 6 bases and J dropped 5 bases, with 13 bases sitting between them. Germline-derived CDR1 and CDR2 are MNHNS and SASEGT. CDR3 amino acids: CASREVLGTEAFF. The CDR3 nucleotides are TGTGCCAGCAGGGAGGTTTTGGGGACTGAAGCTTTCTTT.

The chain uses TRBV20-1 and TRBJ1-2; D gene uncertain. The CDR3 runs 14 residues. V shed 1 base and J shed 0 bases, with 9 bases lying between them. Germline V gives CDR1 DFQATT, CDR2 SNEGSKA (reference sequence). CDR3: CSARAPTANYGYTF. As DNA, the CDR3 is TGCAGTGCTAGAGCCCCTACAGCTAACTATGGCTACACCTTC.

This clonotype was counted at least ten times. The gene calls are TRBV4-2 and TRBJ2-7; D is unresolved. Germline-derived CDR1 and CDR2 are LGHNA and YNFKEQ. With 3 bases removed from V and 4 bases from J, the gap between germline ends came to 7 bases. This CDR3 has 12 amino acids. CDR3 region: CASSQNNYEQYF. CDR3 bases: TGTGCCAGCAGCCAGAACAATTACGAGCAGTACTTC.

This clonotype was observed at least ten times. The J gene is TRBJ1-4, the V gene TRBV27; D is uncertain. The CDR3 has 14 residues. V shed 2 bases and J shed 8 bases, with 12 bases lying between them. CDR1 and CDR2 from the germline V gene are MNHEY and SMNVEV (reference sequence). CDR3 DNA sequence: TGTGCCAGCAGTTTAAATCGATTAAGCGAAAAACTGTTTTTT. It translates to CASSLNRLSEKLFF.

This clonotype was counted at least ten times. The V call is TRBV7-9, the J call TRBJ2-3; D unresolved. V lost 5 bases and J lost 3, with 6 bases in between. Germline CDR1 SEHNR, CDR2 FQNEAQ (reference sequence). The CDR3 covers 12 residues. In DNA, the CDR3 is TGTGCCAGCAGCCCGGAGACAGATACGCAGTATTTT. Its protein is CASSPETDTQYF.

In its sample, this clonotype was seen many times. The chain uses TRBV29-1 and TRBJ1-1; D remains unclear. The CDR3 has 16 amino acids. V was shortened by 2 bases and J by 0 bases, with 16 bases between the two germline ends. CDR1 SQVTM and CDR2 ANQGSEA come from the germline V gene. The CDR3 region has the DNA TGCAGCGTTGAAAACCCGAGACGGGTGATGAACACTGAAGCTTTCTTT. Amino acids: CSVENPRRVMNTEAFF.

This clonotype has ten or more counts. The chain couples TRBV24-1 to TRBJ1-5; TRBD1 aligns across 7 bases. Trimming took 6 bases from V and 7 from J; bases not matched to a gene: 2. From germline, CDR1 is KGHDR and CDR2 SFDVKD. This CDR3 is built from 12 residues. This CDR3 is CATSPDRQPQHF. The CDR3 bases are TGTGCCACCAGTCCGGACAGGCAGCCCCAGCATTTT.

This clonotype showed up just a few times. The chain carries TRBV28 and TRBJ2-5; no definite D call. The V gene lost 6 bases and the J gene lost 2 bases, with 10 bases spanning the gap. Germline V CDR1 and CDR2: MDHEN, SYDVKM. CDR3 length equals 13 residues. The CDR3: CASRKASQETQYF. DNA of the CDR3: TGTGCCAGCAGAAAGGCTAGTCAAGAGACCCAGTACTTC.

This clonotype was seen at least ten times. The CDR3 is CASSHGLAGGSSYEQYF. CDR3 nucleotide sequence: TGTGCCAGCAGCCACGGACTAGCGGGGGGTAGCTCCTACGAGCAGTACTTC. This chain joins TRBV7-9 and TRBJ2-7, with TRBD2 matching over 14 bases. J lost 0 bases, V lost 5 bases, and 6 bases had no gene match. This CDR3 is built from 17 residues. Germline V gene data show CDR1 as SEHNR and CDR2 as FQNEAQ (reference sequence). Together with reference TRBV7-9 and TRBJ2-7, the CDR3 gives the full variable domain: DTGVSQNPRHKITKRGQNVTFRCDPISEHNRLYWYRQTLGQGPEFLTYFQNEAQLEKSRLLSDRFSAERPKGSFSTLEIQRTEQGDSAMYLCASSHGLAGGSSYEQYFGPGTRLTVT.

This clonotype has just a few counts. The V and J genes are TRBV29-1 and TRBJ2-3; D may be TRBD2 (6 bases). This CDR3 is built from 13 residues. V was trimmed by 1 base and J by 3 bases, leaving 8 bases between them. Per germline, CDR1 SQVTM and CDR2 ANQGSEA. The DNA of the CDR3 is TGCAGCGTTGAAGCTCTAGCGACAGATACGCAGTATTTT. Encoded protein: CSVEALATDTQYF.

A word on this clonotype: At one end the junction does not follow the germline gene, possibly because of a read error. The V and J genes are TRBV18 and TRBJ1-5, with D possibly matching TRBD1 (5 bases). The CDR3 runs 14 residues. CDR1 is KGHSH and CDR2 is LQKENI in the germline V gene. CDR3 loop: CASSPLESEGPQNF. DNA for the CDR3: TGTGCCAGCTCACCACTGGAATCTGAGGGGCCCCAGAATTTT.

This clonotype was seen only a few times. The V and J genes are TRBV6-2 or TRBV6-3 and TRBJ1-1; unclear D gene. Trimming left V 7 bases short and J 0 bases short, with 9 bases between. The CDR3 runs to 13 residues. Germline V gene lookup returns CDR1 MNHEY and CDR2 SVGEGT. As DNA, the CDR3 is TGTGCCAGCACTGGGCTATTGAACACTGAAGCTTTCTTT. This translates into CASTGLLNTEAFF.

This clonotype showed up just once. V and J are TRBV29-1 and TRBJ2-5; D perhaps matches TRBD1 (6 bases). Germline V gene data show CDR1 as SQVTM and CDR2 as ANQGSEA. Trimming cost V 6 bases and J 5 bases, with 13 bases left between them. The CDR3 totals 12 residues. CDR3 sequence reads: CSVPRGGETQYF. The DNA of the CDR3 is TGCAGCGTCCCCAGGGGCGGGGAGACCCAGTACTTC.

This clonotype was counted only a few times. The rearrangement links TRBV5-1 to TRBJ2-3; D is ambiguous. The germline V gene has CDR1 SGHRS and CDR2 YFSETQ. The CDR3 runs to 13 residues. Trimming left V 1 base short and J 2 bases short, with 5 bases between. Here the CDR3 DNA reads TGCGCCAGCAGCTTGTCCTTCACAGATACGCAGTATTTT. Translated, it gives CASSLSFTDTQYF.

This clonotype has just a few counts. The CDR3 DNA reads TGTGCCAGCAGCTCTGGGACCTTTAAGAACACTGAAGCTTTCTTT. Translating it yields CASSSGTFKNTEAFF. The chain recombines TRBV5-4 with TRBJ1-1, with a tentative D call TRBD1 (5 bases). The CDR3 runs 15 residues. Germline V lookup: CDR1 SGHNT, CDR2 YYREEE (reference sequence). V lost 3 bases and J lost 1, with 13 bases in between.

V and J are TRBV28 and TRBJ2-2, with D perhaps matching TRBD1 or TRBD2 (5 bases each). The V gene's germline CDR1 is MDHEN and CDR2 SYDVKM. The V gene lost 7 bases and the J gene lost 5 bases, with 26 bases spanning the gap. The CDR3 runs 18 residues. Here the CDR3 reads CASTSFGAGAPGTGELFF. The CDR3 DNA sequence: TGTGCCAGCACCTCCTTCGGGGCCGGGGCCCCGGGGACCGGGGAGCTGTTTTTT.

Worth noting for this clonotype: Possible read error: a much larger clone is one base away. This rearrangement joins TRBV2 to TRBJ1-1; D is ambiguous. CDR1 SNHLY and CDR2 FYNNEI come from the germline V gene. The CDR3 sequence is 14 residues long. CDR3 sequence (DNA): TGTGCCAGCAGTGATAACAGCTTGAACCCTGAAGCTTTCTTT. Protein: CASSDNSLNPEAFF.

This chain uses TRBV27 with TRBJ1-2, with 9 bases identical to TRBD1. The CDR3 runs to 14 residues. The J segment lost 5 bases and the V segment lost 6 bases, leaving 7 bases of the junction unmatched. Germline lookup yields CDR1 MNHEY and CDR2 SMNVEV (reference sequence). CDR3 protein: CASRSPGQGYGYTF. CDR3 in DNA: TGTGCCAGCAGATCCCCGGGACAGGGATATGGCTACACCTTC.

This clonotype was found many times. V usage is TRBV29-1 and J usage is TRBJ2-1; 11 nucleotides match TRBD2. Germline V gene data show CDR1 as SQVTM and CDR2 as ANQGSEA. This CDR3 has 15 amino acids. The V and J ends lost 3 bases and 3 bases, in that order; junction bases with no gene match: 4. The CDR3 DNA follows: TGCAGCGTTGACTCGGGACTAGCGGACTACAATGAGCAGTTCTTC. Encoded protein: CSVDSGLADYNEQFF.